This T cell receptor (beta chain) stems from a study of spatial heterogeneity in lung cancer. The wider study: Alpha-chain sequences were detected in numbers that were consistently lower than beta-chain sequences. Study-level points and caveats: Resection saw ubiquitous expanded tumor TCRs appear in blood more than follow-up did.

Only a few counts were recorded for this clonotype. Its specificity is unknown. The time point denotes: sample taken at primary tumor resection. Whole RNA from tumor, nontumor lung or frozen PBMC was sequenced unsorted. The cohort: approximately 74 early-stage, untreated non-small cell lung cancer patients. Every TCR cDNA molecule carried a tag that served as a unique molecular identifier. TCRdb analysed the 5' RACE reads with MiXCR anew, one entry per CDR3 protein. The table lists about 39,000 distinct CDR3 sequences, roughly 5.2% of them singletons. This clonotype was obtained from a male donor with early-stage non-small cell lung cancer. The sequenced sample was PBMCs, obtained at surgery.

In DNA form, the CDR3 reads TGTGCCAGCAGCTTAAGCGGGGGGCTCGGAGATACGCAGTATTTT. It yields the protein CASSLSGGLGDTQYF. The J gene is TRBJ2-3, the V gene TRBV7-2; 9 nucleotides match TRBD2. J gave up 5 bases and V 2 bases, and 5 bases lay outside the gene matches. The CDR3 totals 15 residues. In germline, CDR1 is SGHTA, CDR2 FQGNSA.